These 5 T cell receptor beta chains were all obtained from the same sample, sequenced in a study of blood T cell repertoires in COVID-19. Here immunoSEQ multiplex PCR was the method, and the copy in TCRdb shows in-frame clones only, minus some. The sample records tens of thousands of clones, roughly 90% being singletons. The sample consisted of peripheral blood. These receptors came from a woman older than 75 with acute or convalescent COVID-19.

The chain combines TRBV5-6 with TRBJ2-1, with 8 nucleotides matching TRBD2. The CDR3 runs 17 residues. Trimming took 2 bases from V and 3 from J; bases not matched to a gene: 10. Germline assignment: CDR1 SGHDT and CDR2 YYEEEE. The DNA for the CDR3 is TGTGCCAGCAGCTTCGGGAACGGGAGGGCCGTCTACAATGAGCAGTTCTTC. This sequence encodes CASSFGNGRAVYNEQFF.

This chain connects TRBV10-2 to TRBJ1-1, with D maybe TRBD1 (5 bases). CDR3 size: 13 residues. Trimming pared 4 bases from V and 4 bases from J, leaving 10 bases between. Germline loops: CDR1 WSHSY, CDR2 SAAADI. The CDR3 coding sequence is TGCGCCAGCAGTGCTCAGGGCTTCACTGAAGCTTTCTTT. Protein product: CASSAQGFTEAFF.

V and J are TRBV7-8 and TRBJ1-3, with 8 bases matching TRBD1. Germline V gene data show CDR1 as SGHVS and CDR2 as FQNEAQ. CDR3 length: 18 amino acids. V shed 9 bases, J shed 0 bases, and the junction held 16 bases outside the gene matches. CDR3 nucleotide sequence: TGTGCCAGTTCGAGGGGCGGGACAGGATCTTTCTCTGGAAACACCATATATTTT. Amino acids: CASSRGGTGSFSGNTIYF.

The DNA for the CDR3 is TGTGCCAGCAGCCCCCGGGACACTGAAGCTTTCTTT. The encoded protein is CASSPRDTEAFF. The chain carries TRBV11-1 and TRBJ1-1; no firm D call. The CDR3 runs 12 residues. Per the germline V gene, CDR1 is SGHAT and CDR2 is FQDESV (reference sequence). The V end lost 5 bases, the J end lost 3 bases, and 7 bases lay between the germline ends.

CDR3 amino acids: CASRPTGGHGYTF. CDR3 sequence (DNA): TGTGCCAGCAGACCAACAGGGGGCCATGGCTACACCTTC. The chain is built from TRBV5-8 and TRBJ1-2; 9 bases agree with TRBD1. Germline trimming cut 5 bases from V and 6 bases from J; bases unmatched to any gene: 5. The CDR3 is made up of 13 amino acids. Germline CDR1 is SGHTS and CDR2 is YDEGEE.